A selection of T cell receptor beta chains follows, all from one sample in a study of metastatic and nonmetastatic thyroid tumors. From the PCR reads, TCRdb re-called clones with MiXCR. The data show 34,000 or so clones, roughly 35% seen once. Sequencing input: tumor tissue. These receptors originate from a female donor with papillary thyroid cancer or a benign thyroid nodule (not recorded which). Some clones in this sample may be carry-over from other donors' samples. Both conserved end residues are part of each CDR3. The D gene is left open where the match is weak. Clone size is given for some rows only: seen once, a few or many times, or a class if the clone is expanded.

TGTGCCAGCATCCTAAGACAGGGGGCCACCGGGGAGCTGTTTTTT,CASILRQGATGELFF,TRBJ2-2,TRBV7-3,NA,TRBD1
TGTGTCAGCAGGGACCCCGGGACACCGAACACTGAAGCTTTCTTT,CVSRDPGTPNTEAFF,TRBJ1-1,TRBV12-3/TRBV12-4,few,NA
TGTGCCAGCAGTGAAGCAACTAGCGGGAAAGACGAGCAGTACTTC,CASSEATSGKDEQYF,TRBJ2-7,TRBV6-1,few,TRBD2
TGCAGTGCTAGACGGCTAGCGGGGGGGCTAGACAATGAGCAGTTCTTC,CSARRLAGGLDNEQFF,TRBJ2-1,TRBV20-1,NA,TRBD2
TGCGCCAGCAGCTTGGGGATCGTCTCTAACTATGGCTACACCTTC,CASSLGIVSNYGYTF,TRBJ1-2,TRBV5-1,once,NA
TGTGCCAGCGTAGGTTCCTCCTACGAGCAGTACTTC,CASVGSSYEQYF,TRBJ2-7,TRBV6-1,few,NA
TGCAGTGCTGTGGATAATTCACCCCTCCACTTT,CSAVDNSPLHF,TRBJ1-6,TRBV20-1,NA,NA
TGTGCCAGCAGTTACAACAGGGCCACCTACGAGCAGTACTTC,CASSYNRATYEQYF,TRBJ2-7,TRBV6-2/TRBV6-3,few,NA
TGCAGCGTACGACTAGGGACGTCCTCCTACGAGCAGTACTTC,CSVRLGTSSYEQYF,TRBJ2-7,TRBV29-1,few,NA
TGTGCCAGCAGCGTAGGAGACAGGGTCTACGAGCAGTACTTC,CASSVGDRVYEQYF,TRBJ2-7,TRBV9,NA,TRBD1
TGTGCCACCAGTGATCAAGCGGGGGACCGCACAGATACGCAGTATTTT,CATSDQAGDRTDTQYF,TRBJ2-3,TRBV24-1,few,TRBD2
TGTGCCATCATTTTACAGGTTGAGGCGGAGCTGTTTTTT,CAIILQVEAELFF,TRBJ2-2,TRBV6-2/TRBV6-3,NA,NA
TGTGCCAGCAGCACGGGACCTCGGGATGGCTACACCTTC,CASSTGPRDGYTF,TRBJ1-2,TRBV7-9,NA,NA
TGTGCCAGCAGCCGGACAGGGGGTGGGGATACGCAGTATTTT,CASSRTGGGDTQYF,TRBJ2-3,TRBV9,NA,TRBD1
TGTGCCAGCAGCCCAGACAGGGCCTTGAACACCTTC,CASSPDRALNTF,TRBJ1-2,TRBV28,few,TRBD1
TGTGCCAGCAGCCTCCAGACTAGCGGGCCGTACAATGAGCAGTTCTTC,CASSLQTSGPYNEQFF,TRBJ2-1,TRBV11-2,NA,TRBD2
TGCGCCAGCAGCTTGAACAATGAGCAGTTCTTC,CASSLNNEQFF,TRBJ2-1,TRBV5-1,NA,NA
TGCGCCAGCAGCACCCTCGCCGGGACTAGCGCCGTCGAGCAGTACTTC,CASSTLAGTSAVEQYF,TRBJ2-7,TRBV5-1,NA,TRBD2
TGTGCCAGCAGCTTAGGAGACGGACTAGCTCCCACCGGGGAGCTGTTTTTT,CASSLGDGLAPTGELFF,TRBJ2-2,TRBV11-2,NA,TRBD2
TGCAGTGCTAGAGTCCCGGACTACGACAACTACGAGCAGTACTTC,CSARVPDYDNYEQYF,TRBJ2-7,TRBV20-1,NA,NA
TGTGCCATCAGTGAGTCAGAGACAGGGATCACCGGGGAGCTGTTTTTT,CAISESETGITGELFF,TRBJ2-2,TRBV10-3,NA,TRBD1
TGTGCCAGCAGCCCTGTGGGGTACTATGGCTACACCTTC,CASSPVGYYGYTF,TRBJ1-2,TRBV7-9,NA,NA
TGCAGTGCTAAAGGGAGGGGGTCGACAGATACGCAGTATTTT,CSAKGRGSTDTQYF,TRBJ2-3,TRBV20-1,NA,NA
TGTGCCAGCAGCGACCGGGACAGGGGGTACGATCAGTACTTC,CASSDRDRGYDQYF,TRBJ2-7,TRBV11-3,NA,TRBD1
TGTGCCAGCAGCTCCGAGACAGGGGGCAGGCCCTATGGCTACACCTTC,CASSSETGGRPYGYTF,TRBJ1-2,TRBV3-1,NA,TRBD1
TGTGCCAGCAGCCGCGACAGGACAGGGGGCTACACCTTC,CASSRDRTGGYTF,TRBJ1-2,TRBV7-2,NA,TRBD1
TGTGCCAGCAGCCATACCGGGACCCGGGCAGCCGGGGCCAACGTCCTGACTTTC,CASSHTGTRAAGANVLTF,TRBJ2-6,TRBV11-2,NA,NA
TGTGCCTGGTTACAGGGGGCAGGCTATGGCTACACCTTC,CAWLQGAGYGYTF,TRBJ1-2,TRBV30,NA,TRBD1
TGTGCCAGCAGCGCCAGCCCGGCAAGCTCTGGGGCCAACGTCCTGACTTTC,CASSASPASSGANVLTF,TRBJ2-6,TRBV7-3,NA,NA
TGTGCCTGGAGTTCCGCCGGGACAGGGTTGAGGTCCTACGAGCAGTACTTC,CAWSSAGTGLRSYEQYF,TRBJ2-7,TRBV30,NA,TRBD1
TGTGCCAGTAAGGGAATGGGAGAAGCAGATACGCAGTATTTT,CASKGMGEADTQYF,TRBJ2-3,TRBV19,few,NA
TGTGCCAGCAGTTTCCTCGACAGGGTGGCATACAATGAGCAGTTCTTC,CASSFLDRVAYNEQFF,TRBJ2-1,TRBV28,few,TRBD1
TGTGCCAGCAGCTTGGCCGGGACAGGGCCCACGAACTATGGCTACACCTTC,CASSLAGTGPTNYGYTF,TRBJ1-2,TRBV5-4,NA,TRBD1
TGTGCCATCAGTGGGATTGACAGGGGGCGTCTTGGGGCCAACGTCCTGACTTTC,CAISGIDRGRLGANVLTF,TRBJ2-6,TRBV10-3,NA,TRBD1
TGTGCCAGCAGTGAAGATGGACGGCGTGGCTACACCTTC,CASSEDGRRGYTF,TRBJ1-2,TRBV6-1,few,NA
TGTGCCAGCAAAACGGGTGGAGGGGAGACCCAGTACTTC,CASKTGGGETQYF,TRBJ2-5,TRBV12-3/TRBV12-4,NA,NA
TGTGCCAGCAGTGACTCGACAGACGCTCTCACCTTC,CASSDSTDALTF,TRBJ1-2,TRBV6-4,NA,NA
TGCGCCAGCAGTTACCCTAGCGGGGGAACCGGGGAGCTGTTTTTT,CASSYPSGGTGELFF,TRBJ2-2,TRBV6-7,NA,TRBD2
TGTGCCAGTAGTATAGGGAGGTTTGTTGATGAAAAACTGTTTTTT,CASSIGRFVDEKLFF,TRBJ1-4,TRBV19,NA,NA
TGTGCCAGCAGTGGGTGGGATACGCAGTATTTT,CASSGWDTQYF,TRBJ2-3,TRBV6-2/TRBV6-3,few,NA
TGTGCCAGCAGCTCCCGGACGGTGACTAATGAAAAACTGTTTTTT,CASSSRTVTNEKLFF,TRBJ1-4,TRBV11-3,NA,NA
TGTGCCAGCAGCTTAGATCAGGCAGTGGGGGGCAATGAGCAGTTCTTC,CASSLDQAVGGNEQFF,TRBJ2-1,TRBV11-2,NA,NA
TGTGCCAGCAGTGAAGCGGGCACCCTAGCGGGAGGGCCTCGGGAGCAGTACTTC,CASSEAGTLAGGPREQYF,TRBJ2-7,TRBV2,few,TRBD2
TGTGCCAGTACGACTAGCGGGGGGATCGATACGCAGTATTTT,CASTTSGGIDTQYF,TRBJ2-3,TRBV6-2/TRBV6-3,few,TRBD2
TGTGCCACCAGCACCGTACCAACTAATGAAAAACTGTTTTTT,CATSTVPTNEKLFF,TRBJ1-4,TRBV15,NA,NA
TGTGCCAGCAGTGACTCTTCGGACAGGGAGGAGACCCAGTACTTC,CASSDSSDREETQYF,TRBJ2-5,TRBV6-1,many,TRBD1
TGTGCCAGCAGTGACTCCCCGGACAGGAACACTGAAGCTTTCTTT,CASSDSPDRNTEAFF,TRBJ1-1,TRBV6-4,many,NA
TGTGCCACCTCGGACAGGAACTATGGCTACACCTTC,CATSDRNYGYTF,TRBJ1-2,TRBV6-2/TRBV6-3,few,TRBD1
TGTGCCAGCAGTTACTCGGGAGGGACTGAAGCTTTCTTT,CASSYSGGTEAFF,TRBJ1-1,TRBV6-5,NA,NA
TGTGCCAGCAGATCCACAGGGGGCGCTGGGGAGCAGTTCTTC,CASRSTGGAGEQFF,TRBJ2-1,TRBV12-3/TRBV12-4,NA,TRBD1